A single sample gave rise to the 5 T cell receptor beta chains below, sequenced in a study of T cell responses to AZD1222 COVID-19 vaccine. The data were produced by immunoSEQ multiplex PCR, yet TCRdb's version contains in-frame clones alone and is incomplete. The table has about 110,000 clones, over 85% seen once; the top ten hold roughly 15%. The source material was peripheral blood, sampled 28 days after the second AZD1222 dose. These receptors were collected from an adult who received the AZD1222 COVID-19 vaccine.

V is TRBV13 and J is TRBJ2-1; D not certain. Trimming took off 4 bases at V and 4 bases at J, with 11 bases between the two ends. The CDR3 is made up of 14 amino acids. Germline lookup yields CDR1 PRHDT and CDR2 FYEKMQ (reference sequence). Here the CDR3 reads CASSYDKGYNEQFF. DNA for the CDR3: TGTGCCAGCAGCTACGACAAAGGTTACAATGAGCAGTTCTTC.

This chain joins TRBV7-8 and TRBJ2-2, with D maybe TRBD2 (5 bases). Trimming removed 3 bases from V and 0 bases from J, with 11 bases in between. CDR1 is SGHVS, CDR2 FQNEAQ, per germline. The CDR3 consists of 16 residues. The CDR3 region has the DNA TGTGCCAGCAGCTTGCAAAGCGGAACGAACACCGGGGAGCTGTTTTTT. Its translation: CASSLQSGTNTGELFF.

CDR3: CASSPVQGARAKNIQYF. The CDR3 DNA reads TGTGCCAGCTCACCAGTACAGGGGGCTCGAGCCAAAAACATTCAGTACTTC. The chain has TRBV18 and TRBJ2-4, with 9 nucleotides matching TRBD1. CDR1 is KGHSH, CDR2 LQKENI, per germline. This CDR3 contains 17 residues. With V trimmed by 2 bases and J by 0 bases, 5 bases remained unmatched.

The chain couples TRBV6-5 to TRBJ1-2, with D hard to call. From germline, CDR1 is MNHEY and CDR2 SVGAGI. The CDR3 runs 14 residues. Trimming took off 2 bases at V and 4 bases at J, with 11 bases between the two ends. CDR3 in amino acids: CASSYGEVGYGYTF. In DNA form, the CDR3 reads TGTGCCAGCAGTTACGGGGAAGTGGGCTATGGCTACACCTTC.

This clone appeared a single time. The chain has TRBV5-4 and TRBJ1-4; tentative D call: TRBD1 (5 bases). The CDR3 is 16 amino acids. CDR1 is SGHNT and CDR2 is YYREEE in the germline V gene (reference sequence). Trimming took off 4 bases at V and 3 bases at J, with 16 bases between the two ends. The CDR3 protein is CASSPAGTASNEKLFF. The CDR3 bases are TGTGCCAGCAGCCCGGCCGGGACTGCATCTAATGAAAAACTGTTTTTT.